Following are 28 T cell receptor beta chains from one sample sequenced in a study of vaccination effects on CD4 cells after COVID-19. Their specific antigens are unknown. Here immunoSEQ multiplex PCR was the method, and the copy in TCRdb shows in-frame clones only, minus some. Counted here are fewer than 25,000 clones, around three quarters occurring once; the ten biggest clones make up about a tenth. ViraFEST assay sequencing came after antigen-specific CD4+ T cells were expanded with viral peptide pools. CD4+ T cell isolation took place after 10 days of culture. Vaccinees lacked prior SARS-CoV-2 infection and tested negative for nucleocapsid antibodies. The sample here was CD4+ T cells from PBMCs cultured with HCoV-NL63 spike peptides, taken before COVID-19 vaccination. The receptor set was obtained from a human donor who received a COVID-19 vaccine.

The chain links TRBV19 to TRBJ1-2; tentatively, D is TRBD1 (5 bases). The germline CDR1 and CDR2 sequences are LNHDA and SQIVND (reference sequence). This CDR3 spans 16 amino acids. The germline V and J ends were trimmed by 4 bases and 4 bases, with 19 bases remaining between them. CDR3 protein: CASSTVGHNMIYGYTF. The CDR3 DNA reads TGTGCCAGTAGTACGGTAGGACACAATATGATCTATGGCTACACCTTC. The full variable domain, rest sourced from reference TRBV19 and TRBJ1-2, is DGGITQSPKYLFRKEGQNVTLSCEQNLNHDAMYWYRQDPGQGLRLIYYSQIVNDFQKGDIAEGYSVSREKKESFPLTVTSAQKNPTAFYLCASSTVGHNMIYGYTFGSGTRLTVV.

The rearrangement joins TRBV15 to TRBJ1-5; D not resolved. Germline V CDR1 and CDR2: LNHNV, YYDKDF (reference sequence). This CDR3 comprises 17 residues. The ends were cut back, 0 bases at V and 0 bases at J, with 12 bases in the middle. The CDR3 sequence: CATSRDSAEHSNQPQHF. Written as DNA, the CDR3 is TGTGCCACCAGCAGAGATTCGGCGGAGCATAGCAATCAGCCCCAGCATTTT. Based on the CDR3 plus reference TRBV15 and TRBJ1-5, the full variable domain is DAMVIQNPRYQVTQFGKPVTLSCSQTLNHNVMYWYQQKSSQAPKLLFHYYDKDFNNEADTPDNFQSRRPNTSFCFLDIRSPGLGDTAMYLCATSRDSAEHSNQPQHFGDGTRLSIL.

The rearrangement joins TRBV15 to TRBJ2-3; 10 nucleotides match TRBD2. Losses at the gene ends were 3 bases for V and 2 bases for J; bases not matched to a gene: 2. The CDR3 covers 15 residues. Germline assignment: CDR1 LNHNV and CDR2 YYDKDF (reference sequence). CDR3 nucleotide sequence: TGTGCCACCAGCAGCAGCGGGGGGGCCACAGATACGCAGTATTTT. Protein product: CATSSSGGATDTQYF.

This chain connects TRBV10-2 to TRBJ2-3, with D maybe TRBD2 (7 bases). In germline, CDR1 is WSHSY, CDR2 SAAADI. The CDR3 length is 15 residues. Trimming removed 6 bases at V and 6 bases at J, with 19 bases between. CDR3 residues: CASRVTGGPGDTQYF. In DNA, the CDR3 is TGCGCCAGCAGAGTCACGGGGGGCCCCGGCGATACGCAGTATTTT.

The chain couples TRBV30 to TRBJ1-1, with 7 bases fitting TRBD1. The CDR3 spans 13 residues. CDR1 and CDR2 (germline): GTSNPN, SVGIG (reference sequence). Trimming cost V 1 base and J 5 bases; bases outside gene matches: 4. CDR3 residues: CAWSGQGWTEAFF. DNA for the CDR3: TGTGCCTGGAGTGGACAGGGATGGACTGAAGCTTTCTTT. Variable domain in full (rest from reference TRBV30 and TRBJ1-1): SQTIHQWPATLVQPVGSPLSLECTVEGTSNPNLYWYRQAAGRGLQLLFYSVGIGQISSEVPQNLSASRPQDRQFILSSKKLLLSDSGFYLCAWSGQGWTEAFFGQGTRLTVV.

This clone was observed a few times. This chain links TRBV6-1 with TRBJ2-1, with unresolved D. Germline-derived CDR1 and CDR2 are MNHNS and SASEGT. The CDR3 is made up of 13 amino acids. V shed 3 bases and J shed 1 base, with 4 bases lying between them. CDR3 residues: CASSEGSYNEQFF. As DNA, the CDR3 is TGTGCCAGCAGTGAGGGGTCCTACAATGAGCAGTTCTTC.

This clone has only one observation. V and J are TRBV4-1 and TRBJ1-5; TRBD1 aligns across 10 bases. J was trimmed by 1 base and V by 3 bases; bases with no gene match: 9. Germline CDR1 is MGHRA and CDR2 is YSYEKL. This CDR3 is built from 18 residues. CDR3 region: CASSHDRGRGVSNQPQHF. CDR3 in DNA: TGCGCCAGCAGCCATGACAGGGGGCGGGGGGTGAGCAATCAGCCCCAGCATTTT.

The rearrangement links TRBV18 to TRBJ2-7; 14 nucleotides match TRBD2. This CDR3 has 17 residues. Trimming at V came to 3 bases and at J to 6 bases, leaving 10 bases not matched to a gene. The V gene's germline CDR1 is KGHSH and CDR2 LQKENI. CDR3 amino acids: CASSPPALGLAGGEQYF. CDR3 sequence (DNA): TGTGCCAGCTCACCCCCAGCCCTAGGACTAGCGGGGGGCGAGCAGTACTTC.

A single count supports this clone. The chain uses TRBV4-2 and TRBJ1-6; D gene uncertain. Per the germline V gene, CDR1 is LGHNA and CDR2 is YNFKEQ. CDR3 length: 15 amino acids. The germline V and J ends were trimmed by 6 bases and 2 bases, with 11 bases remaining between them. The CDR3 protein is CASRPDSTYNSPLHF. CDR3 DNA: TGTGCCAGCAGGCCCGATAGTACCTATAATTCACCCCTCCACTTT.

Here the CDR3 reads CASSQTDSIFSSTGELFF. In DNA form, the CDR3 reads TGTGCCAGCAGCCAGACGGACAGTATTTTTTCGAGCACCGGGGAGCTGTTTTTT. The chain recombines TRBV4-2 with TRBJ2-2; D perhaps matches TRBD1 (6 bases). The ends were cut back, 3 bases at V and 4 bases at J, with 21 bases in the middle. CDR1 is LGHNA, CDR2 YNFKEQ, per germline. The CDR3 extends over 18 amino acids.

This chain uses TRBV11-2 with TRBJ2-1; D gene unclear. V shed 5 bases and J shed 0 bases, with 11 bases lying between them. CDR1 and CDR2 from the germline V gene are SGHAT and FQNNGV. The CDR3 length is 15 residues. CDR3 bases: TGTGCCAGCAGCCCGACACAAAACTCCTACAATGAGCAGTTCTTC. It yields the protein CASSPTQNSYNEQFF.

The chain links TRBV7-9 to TRBJ1-1; TRBD1 is a possible D gene (6 bases). CDR1 SEHNR and CDR2 FQNEAQ come from the germline V gene (reference sequence). CDR3 length: 15 residues. Trimming shortened V by 4 bases and J by 0 bases, and 12 bases separated the two germline ends. CDR3 coding DNA: TGTGCCAGCAGCTCCGGGACACCCATGAACACTGAAGCTTTCTTT. This encodes CASSSGTPMNTEAFF.

The table lists this clone with a few counts. V usage is TRBV10-3 and J usage is TRBJ2-3; D is unclear. V shed 3 bases and J shed 4 bases, with 8 bases lying between them. The CDR3 loop spans 13 amino acids. Germline CDR1 is ENHRY and CDR2 is SYGVKD. CDR3 in amino acids: CAISDSAPDTQYF. CDR3 bases: TGTGCCATCAGTGATTCCGCGCCAGATACGCAGTATTTT.

This clone was seen only a few times. V gene TRBV6-5 combines with J gene TRBJ1-6, with D possibly TRBD1 on 5 matching bases. Per the germline V gene, CDR1 is MNHEY and CDR2 is SVGAGI. The CDR3 totals 15 residues. V lost 5 bases, J lost 10 bases, and 18 bases lay in between. CDR3: CASSTDGGGWSPLHF. The CDR3 bases are TGTGCCAGCAGTACGGACGGGGGTGGGTGGTCACCCCTCCACTTT.

This sequence joins TRBV2 and TRBJ1-6, with a tentative D call TRBD1 (5 bases). The germline V gene encodes CDR1 SNHLY and CDR2 FYNNEI. CDR3 length: 16 residues. Between the trimmed V and J ends, which lost 7 bases and 6 bases, there was a span of 19 bases. CDR3 coding DNA: TGTGCCAGCAAGATTGGGGCCGGGACTCTTAATTCACCCCTCCACTTT. It yields the protein CASKIGAGTLNSPLHF.

The rearrangement joins TRBV20-1 to TRBJ2-7; D ambiguous. Trimming cost V 6 bases and J 0 bases, with 6 bases left between them. There are 11 residues in the CDR3. Germline loops: CDR1 DFQATT, CDR2 SNEGSKA (reference sequence). The CDR3 spells CSAADSYEQYF. CDR3 nucleotide sequence: TGCAGTGCCGCTGACTCCTACGAGCAGTACTTC.

The chain carries TRBV27 and TRBJ2-2; tentatively, D is TRBD1 (6 bases). Trimming took 3 bases from V and 2 from J, leaving 10 bases between them. The CDR3 consists of 15 residues. Germline loops: CDR1 MNHEY, CDR2 SMNVEV (reference sequence). As DNA, the CDR3 is TGTGCCAGCAGTTTCGCAGGGGCAAACACCGGGGAGCTGTTTTTT. This translates into CASSFAGANTGELFF.

The chain links TRBV5-4 to TRBJ2-7; 13 nucleotides line up with TRBD2. From germline, CDR1 is SGHNT and CDR2 YYREEE (reference sequence). The CDR3 loop spans 16 amino acids. V lost 5 bases, J lost 1 base, and 6 bases stayed unmatched. CDR3 nucleotide sequence: TGTGCCAGCAGTTCAGGACTAGCGGGGGTATCCTACGAGCAGTACTTC. This encodes CASSSGLAGVSYEQYF.

V is TRBV4-1 and J is TRBJ2-2; 7 nucleotides line up with TRBD1. The junction had 10 bases not matched to a gene; V was cut back by 4 bases and J by 5 bases. The CDR3 totals 16 residues. Germline values: CDR1 MGHRA, CDR2 YSYEKL. The CDR3 loop reads CASSLKPTGNTGELFF. CDR3 DNA sequence: TGCGCCAGCAGCCTGAAACCGACAGGGAATACCGGGGAGCTGTTTTTT.

The chain employs TRBV27 and TRBJ1-1; 7 bases are a match to TRBD1. The CDR3 has 14 residues. The V segment lost 6 bases and the J segment 3 bases; nucleotides outside the gene matches: 7. Germline V gene sequence: CDR1 MNHEY, CDR2 SMNVEV (reference sequence). Here the CDR3 DNA reads TGTGCCAGCAGCGTACAGGGGTCTCACACTGAAGCTTTCTTT. Translation: CASSVQGSHTEAFF.

The V call is TRBV5-1, the J call TRBJ2-3, with D hard to call. Germline V CDR1 and CDR2: SGHRS, YFSETQ. The CDR3 has 15 residues. V lost 2 bases and J lost 0, with 10 bases in between. The CDR3: CASSFGTASTDTQYF. CDR3 bases: TGCGCCAGCAGCTTCGGTACGGCTAGCACAGATACGCAGTATTTT. The full variable domain, rest sourced from reference TRBV5-1 and TRBJ2-3, is KAGVTQTPRYLIKTRGQQVTLSCSPISGHRSVSWYQQTPGQGLQFLFEYFSETQRNKGNFPGRFSGRQFSNSRSEMNVSTLELGDSALYLCASSFGTASTDTQYFGPGTRLTVL.

V and J are TRBV19 and TRBJ2-1, with 8 bases matching TRBD1. There are 13 residues in the CDR3. J was trimmed by 2 bases and V by 7 bases; bases with no gene match: 1. The V gene's germline CDR1 is LNHDA and CDR2 SQIVND (reference sequence). DNA for the CDR3: TGTGCCAGTACCAGGGGGCCCTACAATGAGCAGTTCTTC. Translating it yields CASTRGPYNEQFF.

This chain joins TRBV6-6 and TRBJ1-4, with no clear D. This CDR3 is 15 amino acids long. V dropped 7 bases and J dropped 8 bases, with 20 bases sitting between them. Per the germline V gene, CDR1 is MNHNY and CDR2 is SVGAGI (reference sequence). In nucleotides, the CDR3 is TGTGCCAGCACTCTATATGGCGGGGTTAGGGAAAAACTGTTTTTT. Its translation: CASTLYGGVREKLFF.

The rearrangement joins TRBV10-1 to TRBJ1-1; TRBD1 agrees at 8 bases. CDR1 and CDR2 (germline): WNHNN, SYGVQD (reference sequence). V trimming: 6 bases; J trimming: 1 base; junction bases outside the gene matches: 4. The CDR3 loop spans 14 amino acids. This CDR3 reads CASRAGTGNTEAFF. Here the CDR3 DNA reads TGCGCCAGCAGGGCCGGGACAGGGAACACTGAAGCTTTCTTT.

CDR3 DNA sequence: TGTGCTAGTGGCCCTCAAGGGGGCGGCAATCAGCCCCAGCATTTT. It is translated as CASGPQGGGNQPQHF. The V and J genes are TRBV12-5 and TRBJ1-5, with 7 bases fitting TRBD1. The CDR3 spans 15 residues. J was trimmed by 2 bases and V by 6 bases; bases with no gene match: 7. In germline, CDR1 is LGHNT, CDR2 FRNRAP.

The V call is TRBV6-6, the J call TRBJ2-1; D may be TRBD1 (5 bases). The CDR3 has 15 amino acids. Germline assignment: CDR1 MNHNY and CDR2 SVGAGI (reference sequence). V was pared by 2 bases and J by 1 base, with 9 bases between. The CDR3 DNA reads TGTGCCAGCAGTTACGAGGCAGGGTCCTACAATGAGCAGTTCTTC. Translated, it gives CASSYEAGSYNEQFF.

The chain has TRBV3-1 (or the pseudogene TRBV3-2) and TRBJ2-1; TRBD2 matches at 7 bases. V lost 0 bases and J lost 6; bases outside the gene matches: 2. Looked up from germline, CDR1 is LGHDT and CDR2 is YNNKEL (reference sequence). The CDR3 runs to 14 residues. The CDR3 nucleotides read TGTGCCAGCAGCCAAGAGGGCGGGAGCAATGAGCAGTTCTTC. Protein sequence: CASSQEGGSNEQFF.

This clone was detected once. The chain is built from TRBV7-2 and TRBJ1-1, with unresolved D. Germline V gives CDR1 SGHTA, CDR2 FQGNSA. The CDR3 is made up of 15 amino acids. Deletions cut 0 bases from V and 7 bases from J, with 15 bases between. CDR3: CASSLAGGPLDEAFF. The CDR3 DNA reads TGTGCCAGCAGCTTAGCGGGTGGCCCGCTGGATGAAGCTTTCTTT.